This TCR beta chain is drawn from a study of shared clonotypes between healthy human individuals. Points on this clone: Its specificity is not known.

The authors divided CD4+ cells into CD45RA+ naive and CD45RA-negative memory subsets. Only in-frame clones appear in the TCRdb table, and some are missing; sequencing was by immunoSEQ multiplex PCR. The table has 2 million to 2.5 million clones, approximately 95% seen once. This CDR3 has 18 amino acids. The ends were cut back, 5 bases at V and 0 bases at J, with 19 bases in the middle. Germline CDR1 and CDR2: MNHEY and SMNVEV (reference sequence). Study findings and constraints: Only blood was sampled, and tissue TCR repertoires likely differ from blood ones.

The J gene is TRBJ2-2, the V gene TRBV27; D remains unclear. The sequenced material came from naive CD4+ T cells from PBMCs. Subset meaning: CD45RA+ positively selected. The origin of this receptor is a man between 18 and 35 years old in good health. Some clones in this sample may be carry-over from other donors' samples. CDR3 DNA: TGTGCCAGCAGTCCAGTAGACGGGTGGAAGCCGAACACCGGGGAGCTGTTTTTT. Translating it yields CASSPVDGWKPNTGELFF.